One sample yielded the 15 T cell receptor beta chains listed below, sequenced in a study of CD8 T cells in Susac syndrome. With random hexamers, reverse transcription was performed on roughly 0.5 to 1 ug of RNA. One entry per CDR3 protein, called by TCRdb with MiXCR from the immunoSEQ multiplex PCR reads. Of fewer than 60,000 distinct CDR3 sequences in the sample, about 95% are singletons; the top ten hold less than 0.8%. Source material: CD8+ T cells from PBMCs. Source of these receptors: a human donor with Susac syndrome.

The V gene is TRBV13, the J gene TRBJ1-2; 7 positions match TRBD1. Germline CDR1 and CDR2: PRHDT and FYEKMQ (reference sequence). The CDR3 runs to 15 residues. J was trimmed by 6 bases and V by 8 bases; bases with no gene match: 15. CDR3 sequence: CASCSTGSRDHGYTF. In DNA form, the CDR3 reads TGTGCCAGCTGTTCGACAGGGTCCAGGGACCATGGCTACACCTTC.

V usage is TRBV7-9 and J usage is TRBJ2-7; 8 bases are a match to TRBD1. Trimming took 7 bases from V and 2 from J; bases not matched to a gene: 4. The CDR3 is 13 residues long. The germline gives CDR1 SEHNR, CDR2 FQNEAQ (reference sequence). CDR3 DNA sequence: TGTGCCAGCACCGGACAGGGCACCTACGAGCAGTACTTC. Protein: CASTGQGTYEQYF.

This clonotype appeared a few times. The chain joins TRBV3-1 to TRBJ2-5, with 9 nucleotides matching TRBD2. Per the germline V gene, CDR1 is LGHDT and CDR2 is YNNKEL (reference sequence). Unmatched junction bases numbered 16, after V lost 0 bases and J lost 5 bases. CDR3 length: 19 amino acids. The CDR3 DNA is TGTGCCAGCAGCCAAGATCGAAGGGCGGGGGGGCTCAATGCCGAGACCCAGTACTTC. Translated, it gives CASSQDRRAGGLNAETQYF.

CDR3 loop: CASSVRLVDNEQFF. DNA of the CDR3: TGTGCCAGCAGCGTACGACTAGTAGACAATGAGCAGTTCTTC. V and J are TRBV13 and TRBJ2-1; tentatively, D is TRBD2 (6 bases). The CDR3 has 14 residues. The V and J ends lost 5 bases and 5 bases respectively, with 13 bases between them. The germline CDR1 and CDR2 sequences are PRHDT and FYEKMQ (reference sequence). Variable domain in full (rest from reference TRBV13 and TRBJ2-1): AAGVIQSPRHLIKEKRETATLKCYPIPRHDTVYWYQQGPGQDPQFLISFYEKMQSDKGSIPDRFSAQQFSDYHSELNMSSLELGDSALYFCASSVRLVDNEQFFGPGTRLTVL.

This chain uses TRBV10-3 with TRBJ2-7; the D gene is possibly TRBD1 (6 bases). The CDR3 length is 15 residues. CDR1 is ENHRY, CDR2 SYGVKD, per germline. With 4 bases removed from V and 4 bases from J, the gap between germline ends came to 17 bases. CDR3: CAISGYREEGYEQYF. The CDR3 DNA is TGTGCCATCAGTGGCTACAGGGAAGAAGGATACGAGCAGTACTTC.

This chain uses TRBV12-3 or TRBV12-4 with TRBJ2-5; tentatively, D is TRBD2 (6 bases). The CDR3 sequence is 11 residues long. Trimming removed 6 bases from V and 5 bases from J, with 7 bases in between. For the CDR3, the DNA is TGTGCCAGCAGCCGGGGGGAGACCCAGTACTTC. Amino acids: CASSRGETQYF.

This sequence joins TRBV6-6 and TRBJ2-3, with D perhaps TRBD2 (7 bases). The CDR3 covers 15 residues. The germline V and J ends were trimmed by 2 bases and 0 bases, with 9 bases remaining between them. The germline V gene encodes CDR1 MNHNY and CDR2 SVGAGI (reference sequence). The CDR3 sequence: CASSYAGASTDTQYF. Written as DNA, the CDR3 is TGTGCCAGCAGTTACGCGGGGGCCAGCACAGATACGCAGTATTTT.

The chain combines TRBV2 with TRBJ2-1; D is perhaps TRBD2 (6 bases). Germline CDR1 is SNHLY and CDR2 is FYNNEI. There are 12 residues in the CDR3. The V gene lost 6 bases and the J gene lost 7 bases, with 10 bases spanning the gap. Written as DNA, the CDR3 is TGTGCCAGCAGGACCGGGGGTAATGAGCAGTTCTTC. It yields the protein CASRTGGNEQFF.

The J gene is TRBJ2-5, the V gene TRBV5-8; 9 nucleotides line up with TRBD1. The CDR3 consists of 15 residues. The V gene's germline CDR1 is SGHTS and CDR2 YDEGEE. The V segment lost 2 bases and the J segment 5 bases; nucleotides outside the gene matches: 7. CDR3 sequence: CASSLERQGVETQYF. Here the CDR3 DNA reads TGTGCCAGCAGCTTAGAACGACAGGGGGTGGAGACCCAGTACTTC.

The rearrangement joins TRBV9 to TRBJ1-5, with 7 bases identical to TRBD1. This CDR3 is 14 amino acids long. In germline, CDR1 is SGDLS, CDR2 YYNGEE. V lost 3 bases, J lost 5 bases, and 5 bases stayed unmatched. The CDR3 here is CASSEQGSDQPQHF. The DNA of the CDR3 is TGTGCCAGCAGCGAACAGGGGAGCGATCAGCCCCAGCATTTT.

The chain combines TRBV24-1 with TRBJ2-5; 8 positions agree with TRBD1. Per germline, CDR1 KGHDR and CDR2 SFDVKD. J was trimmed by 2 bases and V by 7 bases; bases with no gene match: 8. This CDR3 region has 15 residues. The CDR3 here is CATSTWTGRQETQYF. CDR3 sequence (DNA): TGTGCCACCAGCACCTGGACAGGGCGGCAAGAGACCCAGTACTTC.

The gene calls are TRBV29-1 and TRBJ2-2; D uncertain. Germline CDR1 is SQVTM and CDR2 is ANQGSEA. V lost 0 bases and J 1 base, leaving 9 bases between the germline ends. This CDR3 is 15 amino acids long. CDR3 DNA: TGCAGCGTTGAAGATCCAGGATTGAACACCGGGGAGCTGTTTTTT. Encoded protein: CSVEDPGLNTGELFF.

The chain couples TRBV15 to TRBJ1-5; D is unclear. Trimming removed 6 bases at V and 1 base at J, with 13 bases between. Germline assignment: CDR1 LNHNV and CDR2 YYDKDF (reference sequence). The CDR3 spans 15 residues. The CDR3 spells CATRGPGASNQPQHF. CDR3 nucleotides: TGTGCCACCAGGGGTCCGGGAGCAAGCAATCAGCCCCAGCATTTT.

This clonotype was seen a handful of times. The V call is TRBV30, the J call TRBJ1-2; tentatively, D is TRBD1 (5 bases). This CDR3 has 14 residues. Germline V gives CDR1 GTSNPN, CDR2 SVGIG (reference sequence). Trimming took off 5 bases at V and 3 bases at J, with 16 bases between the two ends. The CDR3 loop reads CAWASLGPYYGYTF. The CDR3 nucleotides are TGTGCCTGGGCTTCCCTGGGACCGTACTATGGCTACACCTTC.

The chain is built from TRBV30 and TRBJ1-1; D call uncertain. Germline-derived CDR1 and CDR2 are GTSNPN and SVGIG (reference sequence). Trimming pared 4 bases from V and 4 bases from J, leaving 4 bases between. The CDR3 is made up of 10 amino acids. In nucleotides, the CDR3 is TGTGCCTGGATCTCCACTGAAGCTTTCTTT. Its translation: CAWISTEAFF.